This T cell receptor beta chain originates from a study of cytomegalovirus exposure and HLA in healthy donors. The CDR3 covers 14 residues. Germline V gene data show CDR1 as SGHAT and CDR2 as FQNNGV. After removal of 5 bases from V and 9 bases from J, the junction contained 9 bases not matched to a gene. Concerning this clone itself: Its cognate antigen is unknown.

Use of 60 Vbeta and 13 Jbeta primers characterized the PCR. The table came from immunoSEQ multiplex PCR; TCRdb's copy has only in-frame clones and leaves some out. Of around 180,000 clones listed, over 60% are singletons. General study points: Across donors, presence/absence analyses took sequencing depth to be roughly uniform.

The origin of this receptor is a girl aged 10-17 years in good health and CMV-seronegative. V usage is TRBV11-2 and J usage is TRBJ2-1, with TRBD2 identical over 8 bases. The specimen sequenced was PBMCs. DNA of the CDR3: TGTGCCAGCAGCCCCCCGGGACTAGGTGGTGAGCAGTTCTTC. Translating gives CASSPPGLGGEQFF.